What follows is one T cell receptor (beta chain) and its context. A much larger clone differs by one base, so this may be a read error. The source of the sample is a study of neurological immune-mediated disorders. Noted time point: longitudinal time-point 1 (baseline). A 10-nucleotide random UMI tagged transcripts in template-switch 5'RACE cDNA synthesis. MiXCR, run by TCRdb on the 5' RACE reads, gives a single entry per CDR3 protein. The sample has about 49,000 distinct CDR3 sequences, 10% seen once. Germline V gives CDR1 MNHNS, CDR2 SASEGT. The CDR3 contains 15 residues. Material for sequencing was PBMCs. This receptor was identified in a woman in her thirties or forties in good health. The rearrangement uses TRBV6-1 and TRBJ1-1, with a weak D call TRBD1 (6 bases). CDR3 region: CASSRGGDVNTEAYF. For the CDR3, the DNA is TGTGCCAGCAGCCGAGGGGGGGATGTGAACACTGAAGCTTACTTT.